This entry describes one TCR beta chain. The data were taken from a study of T cells expressing NK-cell markers. Study-level background: One of eight sequenced donors was HCMV-seronegative; the other seven were seropositive.

UMIs accompanied the 5'RACE template switching by which TCR beta cDNA was made. Reprocessing the 5' RACE reads, TCRdb reports a single entry for every CDR3 protein and omits DNA. The sample's table shows 150,000 to 160,000 distinct CDR3 sequences. The germline V gene encodes CDR1 MNHEY and CDR2 SMNVEV (reference sequence). The CDR3 has 16 residues. The sequence came from a woman in her fifties or sixties in good health. The sequencing input was blood T cells: a sorted CD56 or NKG2C T cell subset, CD4+ or CD8+ T cells, or bulk PBMC T cells (not recorded which). The chain recombines TRBV27 with TRBJ2-1; checking the TCRdb D call of TRBD1 is not possible without DNA. CDR3 loop: CASSLLGGRLRDEQFF.